This T cell receptor (beta chain) was identified during a study of beta chain features in type 1 diabetes. Findings and limits, study-wide: Moderately but significantly shorter TCRB CDR3s were found in Type 1 diabetes patients in all four CD4+ subsets.

Every bit of the isolated RNA underwent reverse transcription, so sequencing read expressed TCRB transcripts. Clones were sequenced by immunoSEQ multiplex PCR, and TCRdb holds only the in-frame ones, with some missing. This sample has 640,000 or so clones, with 11% to 15% found just once. This clone was observed a handful of times. No antigen is known for it. Looked up from germline, CDR1 is MDHEN and CDR2 is SYDVKM. This CDR3 region has 14 residues. The V end lost 4 bases, the J end lost 1 base, and 9 bases lay between the germline ends. Material for sequencing was naive CD4+ T cells from blood. The clonotype originates from a man aged 18 to 30 with type 1 diabetes. The rearrangement joins TRBV28 to TRBJ2-3; D unresolved. In DNA form, the CDR3 reads TGTGCCAGCAGTTCCCCTAGTGGCACAGATACGCAGTATTTT. Amino acids: CASSSPSGTDTQYF.